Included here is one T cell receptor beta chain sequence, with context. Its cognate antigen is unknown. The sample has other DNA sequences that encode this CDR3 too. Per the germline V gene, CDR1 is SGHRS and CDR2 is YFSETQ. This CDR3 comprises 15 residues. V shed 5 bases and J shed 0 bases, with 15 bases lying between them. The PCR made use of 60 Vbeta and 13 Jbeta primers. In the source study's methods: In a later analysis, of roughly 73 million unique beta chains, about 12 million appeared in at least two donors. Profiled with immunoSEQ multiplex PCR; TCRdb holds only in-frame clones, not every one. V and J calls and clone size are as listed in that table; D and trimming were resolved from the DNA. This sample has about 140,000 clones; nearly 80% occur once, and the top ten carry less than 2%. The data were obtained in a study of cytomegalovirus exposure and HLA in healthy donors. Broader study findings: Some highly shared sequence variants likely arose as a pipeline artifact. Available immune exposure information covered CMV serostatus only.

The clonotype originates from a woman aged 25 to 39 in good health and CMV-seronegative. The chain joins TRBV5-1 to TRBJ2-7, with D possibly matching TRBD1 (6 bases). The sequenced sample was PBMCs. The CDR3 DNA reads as TGCGCCAGCAGACCCCTGACAGGTAGCTCCTACGAGCAGTACTTC. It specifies CASRPLTGSSYEQYF. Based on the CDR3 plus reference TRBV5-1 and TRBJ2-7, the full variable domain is KAGVTQTPRYLIKTRGQQVTLSCSPISGHRSVSWYQQTPGQGLQFLFEYFSETQRNKGNFPGRFSGRQFSNSRSEMNVSTLELGDSALYLCASRPLTGSSYEQYFGPGTRLTVT.